In this sample, the clone carrying this TCR beta chain turned up a few times. The antigen is not known. This CDR3 has 15 amino acids. The germline CDR1 and CDR2 sequences are LGHNA and YSLEER. The V gene end was trimmed by 3 bases and the J gene end by 5 bases; junction bases not matched to a gene: 7. Total RNA amounting to 450 to 550 ng was the source from which TCR beta cDNA was made with a constant-region primer. Library construction for TCR beta comprised three nested multiplex PCR rounds performed with slightly modified ARM-PCR. Researchers ran the first two PCR rounds for approximately 10 cycles each with TRBV1-TRBV30 forward primers and a C-beta reverse primer. TCRdb fed the multiplex PCR reads into MiXCR, producing one record per CDR3 protein. The table shows about 310,000 distinct CDR3 sequences, with roughly three fifths occurring only once. The data stem from a study of tumor-infiltrating lymphocytes in primary liver carcinoma. Overall study context: Patients' primary liver carcinoma was surgically resected. The patient group consisted of men and women aged 30 to 69 years.

Blood RNA was derived from unsorted whole blood, and germline DNA was extracted too. Study results and limitations: Top-250-clone fractions were significantly higher in tumors than in blood (p = 0.039).

Sequenced input: peripheral blood. This clonotype originated in a woman between 25 and 40 years old with primary liver carcinoma and hepatitis B virus infection. The chain employs TRBV4-3 and TRBJ2-1, with 7 bases that match TRBD2. CDR3 DNA sequence: TGCGCCAGCAGCCACCTAGCGGACCAAAACAATGAGCAGTTCTTC. Translating it yields CASSHLADQNNEQFF.